This T cell receptor beta chain was captured in a study of T cells in Graves' hyperthyroidism and ophthalmopathy. RNA transcripts served as the template for amplifying TCR beta CDR3 regions. Initially, a first-round RT-PCR of the TCR CDR3 employed the HTBI primer set. TCRdb passed the multiplex PCR reads through MiXCR, listing each CDR3 protein once. There are more than 500,000 distinct CDR3 sequences in the sample; 46% occur only once, and around 19% lies in the top ten. The V gene lost 3 bases and the J gene lost 0 bases, with 9 bases spanning the gap. The CDR3 is made up of 14 amino acids. CDR1 and CDR2 from the germline V gene are MNHEY and SMNVEV (reference sequence). Exclusion of a patient resulted from uncontrolled infection, other autoimmune disease, pregnancy or lactation. There are a few counts of this clonotype. Its antigen is not known. Findings and caveats of the study: Most thyroid clonotypes with frequency above 0.001 were detected in blood.

The receptor was isolated from an adult woman with Graves' disease, either hyperthyroidism or ophthalmopathy (not recorded which). Sequencing used peripheral blood or thyroid tissue (not recorded which). The chain has TRBV27 and TRBJ2-7; unclear D gene. The CDR3 sequence is CASSFGRSSYEQYF. The CDR3 coding sequence is TGTGCCAGCAGTTTTGGCCGCTCCTCCTACGAGCAGTACTTC.